This is a list of T cell receptor beta chains from one sample in a study of blood T cell repertoires in COVID-19. Clones were sequenced by immunoSEQ multiplex PCR, and TCRdb holds only the in-frame ones, with some missing. Seen here are some 57,000 clones, 82% observed once, and the top ten hold roughly 11%. Sequenced sample: peripheral blood. The receptors stem from a man aged 80 or over with COVID-19, enrolled during active disease. The CDR3 runs from the conserved cysteine through the conserved F or W. D genes are given only for firm matches. A clone size is listed for some rows: how often the clone was seen (once, few, many), or a class if it is expanded.

clone_size,d_call,j_call,v_call,cdr3_nt,cdr3_aa
NA,NA,TRBJ2-1,TRBV2,TGTGCCAGCAGTGATCAGGGGGGCTCCTACAATGAGCAGTTCTTC,CASSDQGGSYNEQFF
once,TRBD2,TRBJ2-5,TRBV5-5,TGTGCCAGCAGCGTGGCCCCTAGCGGGGGGCAAGAGACCCAGTACTTC,CASSVAPSGGQETQYF
NA,TRBD2,TRBJ2-5,TRBV11-3,TGTGCCAGCAGCTTAGACGGGAGCGGGGGCCAAGAGACCCAGTACTTC,CASSLDGSGGQETQYF
NA,TRBD1,TRBJ1-2,TRBV6-4,TGTGCCAGCAGCCCGGACAGGACTAACTATGGCTACACCTTC,CASSPDRTNYGYTF
NA,NA,TRBJ2-1,TRBV6-5,TGTGCCAGCAGTTATCAGAGGTTAGATGAGCAGTTCTTC,CASSYQRLDEQFF
NA,TRBD2,TRBJ2-1,TRBV5-1,TGCGCCAGCAGCTTGTTCCCGGGGGGGGCCTTGAACAATGAGCAGTTCTTC,CASSLFPGGALNNEQFF
NA,NA,TRBJ1-4,TRBV30,TGTGCCTGGAGCTCTATGCACGGGGTTAATGAAAAACTGTTTTTT,CAWSSMHGVNEKLFF
few,NA,TRBJ1-4,TRBV7-2,TGTGCCAGCAGCCCCGGATGGACACCCGCGGGGGAAAAACTGTTTTTT,CASSPGWTPAGEKLFF
NA,TRBD1,TRBJ1-2,TRBV2,TGTGCCACCACCGGGACAGGGATCGATGGCTACACCTTC,CATTGTGIDGYTF
NA,NA,TRBJ2-3,TRBV7-2,TGTGCCAGCAGCACACGGGGGACTAGCACAGATACGCAGTATTTT,CASSTRGTSTDTQYF
NA,NA,TRBJ1-6,TRBV7-2,TGTGCCAGCAGCTCCGGACAGTCTTATAATTCACCCCTCCACTTT,CASSSGQSYNSPLHF
NA,TRBD1,TRBJ1-1,TRBV6-5,TGTGCCAGCAGTTACGTTCTGGACAGGGGCGGGACTGAAGCTTTCTTT,CASSYVLDRGGTEAFF
NA,TRBD1,TRBJ1-3,TRBV4-2,TGTGCCAGCAGCCTCCCGGACAGGAACTCTGGAAACACCATATATTTT,CASSLPDRNSGNTIYF
once,NA,TRBJ1-2,TRBV4-3,TGCGCCAGCAGCCCCGGGAAGAACTATGGCTACACCTTC,CASSPGKNYGYTF
NA,TRBD1,TRBJ2-3,TRBV2,TGTGCCAGCAGCCCGGGACAGGGGATGGTGACAGATACGCAGTATTTT,CASSPGQGMVTDTQYF
once,NA,TRBJ2-5,TRBV7-2,TGTGCCAGCAGCTTAAGGAGTGTTAGCAGCTGGGAGACCCAGTACTTC,CASSLRSVSSWETQYF
NA,TRBD1,TRBJ1-1,TRBV18,TGTGCCAGCTCACCAGGGGACAGGGGAGGTTACGTTTTCTTT,CASSPGDRGGYVFF
NA,NA,TRBJ1-4,TRBV18,TGTGCCAGCTCACCCACCGGGACTAATGAAAAACTGTTTTTT,CASSPTGTNEKLFF
NA,TRBD1,TRBJ1-6,TRBV30,TGTGCCTGGAGCACTGGACAGGGGGGGAATTCACCCCTCCACTTT,CAWSTGQGGNSPLHF
few,TRBD1,TRBJ2-1,TRBV9,TGTGCCAGCAGCGTCCAATTAGGGACAGGGCTAGCCTACAATGAGCAGTTCTTC,CASSVQLGTGLAYNEQFF
few,NA,TRBJ1-6,TRBV6-5,TGTGCCAGCAGTTACCAGCGGAATTCACCCCTCCACTTT,CASSYQRNSPLHF
NA,NA,TRBJ1-3,TRBV4-2,TGTGCCAGCAGCCGCGGAAACTTTGGAAACACCATATATTTT,CASSRGNFGNTIYF
few,TRBD1,TRBJ1-5,TRBV19,TGTGCCAGTACCAGAGGGGACAGGGGAGGCAATCAGCCCCAGCATTTT,CASTRGDRGGNQPQHF
NA,NA,TRBJ1-2,TRBV18,TGTGCCAGCTCCGCAGGGACTAACTATGGCTACACCTTC,CASSAGTNYGYTF
NA,NA,TRBJ1-4,TRBV5-6,TGTGTCAGCAGCCCCTCAGGGGTCACTAATGAAAAACTGTTTTTT,CVSSPSGVTNEKLFF
NA,NA,TRBJ1-1,TRBV10-3,TGTGCCATCAGTGAGACGACTGAGGAAACTGAAGCTTTCTTT,CAISETTEETEAFF
NA,NA,TRBJ1-6,TRBV7-9,TGTGCCAGCAGCTCCCAGGATTCACCCCTCCACTTT,CASSSQDSPLHF
NA,NA,TRBJ1-5,TRBV7-8,TGTGCCAGCAGCTTCAGGGATAGCAATCAGCCCCAGCATTTT,CASSFRDSNQPQHF
NA,TRBD1,TRBJ2-1,TRBV5-1,TGCGCCAGCATGATGGGGACAGATTACAATGAGCAGTTCTTC,CASMMGTDYNEQFF
NA,NA,TRBJ2-7,TRBV27,TGTGCCAGCAGTTTAAGAGGTCGCCACGAGCAGTACTTC,CASSLRGRHEQYF
NA,NA,TRBJ1-1,TRBV27,TGTGCCAGCACCCATCCGGAAGGGGGCACTGAAGCTTTCTTT,CASTHPEGGTEAFF
NA,TRBD1,TRBJ1-2,TRBV7-2,TGTGCCAGCAGCTATTCGACAGGGAACTATGGCTACACCTTC,CASSYSTGNYGYTF